Listed below are T cell receptor beta chains from one sample, sequenced in a study of control samples from healthy donors and cancer patients. Assay: immunoSEQ multiplex PCR; the TCRdb copy retains only in-frame clones and omits some. The sample consists of over 90,000 clones, 92% of them appearing once. The specimen sequenced was blood. The source of these receptors is a woman in her late teens or twenties in good health. CDR3s include the opening cysteine and the closing phenylalanine or tryptophan. A D gene is named only where the DNA matches it firmly. Size values are once, few and many counts, or a class for expanded clones, and some rows have none.

TRBV4-1,NA,TRBJ1-2,NA,TGCGCCAGCAGCCAAGCCCGGGAGGGGCCGTATGGCTACACCTTC,CASSQAREGPYGYTF
TRBV3-1/TRBV3-2,NA,TRBJ2-7,once,TGTGCCAGCAGCCGCACTGGCGGGTGGTCCTACGAGCAGTACTTC,CASSRTGGWSYEQYF
TRBV12-5,TRBD2,TRBJ2-7,NA,TGTGCTAGTGGGGACCTGCGGGAGGAGCAGTACTTC,CASGDLREEQYF
TRBV9,NA,TRBJ1-6,NA,TGTGCCAGCGCAAGAGGGAATTCACCCCTCCACTTT,CASARGNSPLHF
TRBV5-1,NA,TRBJ1-4,NA,TGCGCCAGCAGCCCGCCCACGAGTGAAAAACTGTTTTTT,CASSPPTSEKLFF
TRBV7-2,NA,TRBJ2-7,NA,TGTGCCAGCAGCTTAGCACACACTCGCGAGCAGTACTTC,CASSLAHTREQYF
TRBV19,NA,TRBJ1-3,once,TGTGCCAGTAGTTCAGGAGGGGCTGGGCACACCATATATTTT,CASSSGGAGHTIYF
TRBV4-1,NA,TRBJ2-7,NA,TGCGCCAGCAGCCAACTCTGGGGGCCCCTCACCTACGAGCAGTACTTC,CASSQLWGPLTYEQYF
TRBV19,NA,TRBJ1-5,NA,TGTGCCAGTCAGTCAGGGAACAATCAGCCCCAGCATTTT,CASQSGNNQPQHF
TRBV20-1,NA,TRBJ2-3,NA,TGCAGTGCTAGTGGGCCGGGGGGCACAGATACGCAGTATTTT,CSASGPGGTDTQYF
TRBV19,TRBD2,TRBJ2-7,NA,TGTGCCAGTAGTTCGTCGACTAGCGGATACGAGCAGTACTTC,CASSSSTSGYEQYF
TRBV19,TRBD2,TRBJ2-1,NA,TGTGCCAGTGAGGGACCTAGCGGGGGGTTAAATGAGCAGTTCTTC,CASEGPSGGLNEQFF
TRBV6-1,NA,TRBJ1-2,NA,TGTGCCAGCAGTGAAGTTGGGTTCTGGGGCTACACCTTC,CASSEVGFWGYTF
TRBV5-5,NA,TRBJ1-5,NA,TGTGCCAGCAGCTTTTCATCCAGCACCTATAGCAATCAGCCCCAGCATTTT,CASSFSSSTYSNQPQHF
TRBV5-1,TRBD1,TRBJ2-5,once,TGCGCCAGCAGCTTAAGAGGGGGCGCTGAGACCCAGTACTTC,CASSLRGGAETQYF
TRBV5-1,NA,TRBJ1-1,few,TGCGCCAGCAGCTCAGGCCCGGGACAAAGTAACAGAGCTTTCTTT,CASSSGPGQSNRAFF
TRBV28,TRBD1,TRBJ1-1,NA,TGTGCCAGCACCTGGGGGCAGGGGGTTTACACTGAAGCTTTCTTT,CASTWGQGVYTEAFF
TRBV9,TRBD2,TRBJ2-3,NA,TGTGCCAGCACCCAGACGGGAGGGCTCTCTAGCACAGATACGCAGTATTTT,CASTQTGGLSSTDTQYF
TRBV6-5,NA,TRBJ2-3,once,TGTGCCAGCAGTTACCAGCGGGCCGATACGCAGTATTTT,CASSYQRADTQYF
TRBV6-8,TRBD2,TRBJ2-1,once,TGTGCCAGCCGGGGGGGAATGACAGCTACCTACAATGAGCAGTTCTTC,CASRGGMTATYNEQFF
TRBV12-3/TRBV12-4,NA,TRBJ2-2,once,TGTGCCAGCAGTTTTTCCGGGACCGGGGAGCTGTTTTTT,CASSFSGTGELFF
TRBV21-1,NA,TRBJ1-4,NA,TGTGCCAGCAGCTGGATACAGGGTAGTACGGAAAAACTGTTTTTT,CASSWIQGSTEKLFF
TRBV7-9,NA,TRBJ1-4,NA,TGTGCCAGCAGCTTACCACCTACAAAATTCGAAGGACTGTTTTTT,CASSLPPTKFEGLFF
TRBV6-6,TRBD2,TRBJ2-7,NA,TGTGCCAGCGCTCCGACGGGAGGGTACGAGCAGTACTTC,CASAPTGGYEQYF
TRBV21-1,NA,TRBJ2-7,NA,TGTGCCAGCACCAAGATCGCTAGCGGGAGTGGGGCCTACGAGCAGTACTTC,CASTKIASGSGAYEQYF
TRBV15,TRBD1,TRBJ1-2,NA,TGTGCCACCAGCAGAGAGGACAGGGGAGTCTATGGCTACACCTTC,CATSREDRGVYGYTF
TRBV19,NA,TRBJ1-1,NA,TGTGCCAGTAGTATCCAGGGGAACACTGAAGCTTTCTTT,CASSIQGNTEAFF
TRBV7-2,NA,TRBJ1-3,once,TGTGCCAGCAGCTTAATAACAGGGTCGAGAAACACCATATATTTT,CASSLITGSRNTIYF
TRBV20-1,NA,TRBJ1-1,NA,TGCAGTGCTCCCCGTGGGCGCCGAGCTTTCTTT,CSAPRGRRAFF
TRBV24-1,TRBD2,TRBJ2-3,once,TGTGCCACCAGTGATTTCGGCAGGACTAGCGGATATACGCAGTATTTT,CATSDFGRTSGYTQYF
TRBV30,TRBD1,TRBJ1-6,NA,TGTGCCTGGAGTTCGGACAGGGGGGGTTCACCCCTCCACTTT,CAWSSDRGGSPLHF
TRBV19,NA,TRBJ2-5,NA,TGTGCCAGTAGTATAGTAGGGGCGGACACCCAGTACTTC,CASSIVGADTQYF
TRBV21-1,NA,TRBJ2-5,few,TGTGCCAGCAGCAAAGCAGGGGAGACCCAGTACTTC,CASSKAGETQYF
TRBV5-1,NA,TRBJ1-1,NA,TGCGCCAGCAGCTTGGGCCACCAAGCTTTCTTT,CASSLGHQAFF
TRBV28,TRBD1,TRBJ2-2,NA,TGTGCCAGCAGCCGGGACAGGGGAGCAGGGGAGCTGTTTTTT,CASSRDRGAGELFF
TRBV3-1/TRBV3-2,TRBD1,TRBJ2-7,NA,TGTGCCAGCAGCCATAACCCGGGACAGCCGTCTCTTAAGAACGAGCAGTACTTC,CASSHNPGQPSLKNEQYF
TRBV28,TRBD1,TRBJ1-2,NA,TGTGCCAGCAGCTCGACAGGGTTTGGCTACACCTTC,CASSSTGFGYTF
TRBV28,TRBD2,TRBJ2-5,NA,TGTGCCAGCAGTCGAGGGACTAGCGGGATCAAAGAGACCCAGTACTTC,CASSRGTSGIKETQYF
TRBV7-9,NA,TRBJ1-1,few,TGTGCCAGCAGCCCAGGCACGAACACTGAAGCTTTCTTT,CASSPGTNTEAFF
TRBV5-4,TRBD1,TRBJ1-1,few,TGTGCCAGCAGCCTAGGACAGGGAGGGACTGAAGCTTTCTTT,CASSLGQGGTEAFF
TRBV27,NA,TRBJ2-7,once,TGTGCCAGCAGTCTCCGACAGGACTACGAGCAGTACTTC,CASSLRQDYEQYF
TRBV7-3,NA,TRBJ2-7,NA,TGTGCCAGCAGCTCTTCACAGGGTAGTCGCGAGCAGTACTTC,CASSSSQGSREQYF
TRBV6-4,NA,TRBJ2-1,NA,TGTGCCAGCAGTGACTCGGGGGACCCCGGGAAGGCGGAGCAGTTCTTC,CASSDSGDPGKAEQFF
TRBV4-1,NA,TRBJ1-1,few,TGCGCCAGCAGTTGGGGCATCAGGACTGAAGCTTTCTTT,CASSWGIRTEAFF
TRBV9,TRBD1,TRBJ1-4,NA,TGTGCCAGCAGCGTAGGTAACCAGGGGGCGGCAAGTGAAAAACTGTTTTTT,CASSVGNQGAASEKLFF
TRBV12-3/TRBV12-4,NA,TRBJ2-7,NA,TGTGCCAGCAGTCGGGGGTTTCGGTACGAGCAGTACTTC,CASSRGFRYEQYF
TRBV11-3,NA,TRBJ2-6,NA,TGTGCCAGCAGCCGGAGGGGGGTTGGGGCCAACGTCCTGACTTTC,CASSRRGVGANVLTF
TRBV5-6,NA,TRBJ1-5,NA,TGTGCCAGCAGCTTGGGAGGAACTCCTTATCAGCCCCAGCATTTT,CASSLGGTPYQPQHF
TRBV28,TRBD1,TRBJ2-6,NA,TGTGCCAGCAGTGCGAAGACAGGGTTTGGTTCTGGGGCCAACGTCCTGACTTTC,CASSAKTGFGSGANVLTF
TRBV6-5,TRBD1,TRBJ1-5,NA,TGTGCCAGCAGCAAAACCCCGGACAGGGCCAGGCCCCAGCATTTT,CASSKTPDRARPQHF
TRBV24-1,NA,TRBJ2-7,NA,TGTGCCAGAGAGAAATTTAAGGACTACGAGCAGTACTTC,CAREKFKDYEQYF
TRBV27,TRBD2,TRBJ2-7,NA,TGTGCCAGCAGTGCCCCGGGACTAGCGGTTTACGAGCAGTACTTC,CASSAPGLAVYEQYF
TRBV29-1,NA,TRBJ2-1,NA,TGCAGCGCCCTCGATAGCGGATTGAGCTCCTACAATGAGCAGTTCTTC,CSALDSGLSSYNEQFF
TRBV3-1/TRBV3-2,NA,TRBJ1-1,NA,TGTGCCAGCAGCCAAGGGACAGTTGGGACTGAAGCTTTCTTT,CASSQGTVGTEAFF
TRBV9,TRBD1,TRBJ2-3,NA,TGTGCCAGCAGTAAGACAGGGGGCGGAGATACGCAGTATTTT,CASSKTGGGDTQYF
TRBV27,NA,TRBJ1-5,NA,TGTGCCAGCAGTTTGAGGGTAGGAAATCAGCCCCAGCATTTT,CASSLRVGNQPQHF
TRBV10-3,NA,TRBJ2-7,NA,TGTGCCACCGCCAAGGCCGAACCCTACGAGCAGTACTTC,CATAKAEPYEQYF